The 26 T cell receptor beta chains listed next were all sequenced from one sample in a study of cytomegalovirus exposure and HLA in healthy donors. PCR primers comprised 60 Vbeta and 13 Jbeta primers. Repertoires were generated with immunoSEQ multiplex PCR, while TCRdb's copy carries only in-frame clones and drops some. The table has 75,000 to 90,000 clones, 70% to 85% seen once; the top ten hold around an eighth. Sample: PBMCs. All receptors come from a human donor in good health.

The V call is TRBV12-5, the J call TRBJ2-7, with 8 bases matching TRBD2. Germline loops: CDR1 LGHNT, CDR2 FRNRAP. The CDR3 contains 14 residues. V lost 4 bases to trimming and J lost 6 bases; unmatched junction nucleotides: 8. CDR3 sequence: CASGYGTGGAEQYF. CDR3 sequence (DNA): TGTGCTAGTGGTTACGGGACGGGGGGGGCCGAGCAGTACTTC.

The genes are TRBV6-5 and TRBJ1-5; D remains ambiguous. Deletions cut 0 bases from V and 0 bases from J, with 6 bases between. Germline CDR1 MNHEY, CDR2 SVGAGI. This CDR3 is 15 amino acids long. The CDR3, as DNA: TGTGCCAGCAGTTACTCTTCTTATAGCAATCAGCCCCAGCATTTT. It translates to CASSYSSYSNQPQHF.

V is TRBV10-3 and J is TRBJ2-7; D is unresolved. Germline V lookup: CDR1 ENHRY, CDR2 SYGVKD. V gave up 6 bases and J gave up 0 bases, with 9 bases separating them. The CDR3 contains 13 residues. The CDR3 region is CAIRTESSYEQYF. The DNA of the CDR3 is TGTGCCATCAGAACAGAAAGCTCCTACGAGCAGTACTTC.

The table lists this clone with a few counts. This sequence joins TRBV2 and TRBJ1-1; perhaps TRBD1 as D (6 bases). The germline CDR1 and CDR2 sequences are SNHLY and FYNNEI. The V end lost 4 bases, the J end lost 7 bases, and 13 bases lay between the germline ends. The CDR3 is 13 amino acids. The CDR3 DNA sequence: TGTGCCAGCAGTGGACAGGTCCCTCTTGAAGCTTTCTTT. This encodes CASSGQVPLEAFF.

V gene TRBV7-8 combines with J gene TRBJ1-1, with 8 bases aligning to TRBD1. The CDR3 is 14 residues long. Germline V CDR1 and CDR2: SGHVS, FQNEAQ. V lost 1 base to trimming and J lost 5 bases; unmatched junction nucleotides: 3. The CDR3: CASSLGQGPTEAFF. DNA of the CDR3: TGTGCCAGCAGCTTAGGACAGGGGCCTACTGAAGCTTTCTTT.

J is TRBJ1-4 and V is TRBV7-9, with 11 bases matching TRBD1. This CDR3 is built from 16 residues. The V and J ends lost 3 bases and 5 bases, in that order; junction bases with no gene match: 5. The germline V gene has CDR1 SEHNR and CDR2 FQNEAQ (reference sequence). For the CDR3, the DNA is TGTGCCAGCAGCTTGCCAGGGACAGGGGGGAATGAAAAACTGTTTTTT. This gives the protein CASSLPGTGGNEKLFF.

CDR3 region: CASRRQQGRGTEAFF. Written as DNA, the CDR3 is TGTGCCAGCAGACGACAACAGGGCCGAGGCACTGAAGCTTTCTTT. The chain joins TRBV27 to TRBJ1-1, with D tentatively TRBD1 (6 bases). CDR3 length: 15 residues. Per germline, CDR1 MNHEY and CDR2 SMNVEV (reference sequence). Trimming took 6 bases from V and 4 from J, leaving 18 bases between them.

J is TRBJ2-7 and V is TRBV5-5, with 7 bases identical to TRBD1. Germline trimming cut 5 bases from V and 0 bases from J; bases unmatched to any gene: 5. The CDR3 covers 14 residues. Germline CDR1 SGHKS, CDR2 YYEKEE (reference sequence). Written as DNA, the CDR3 is TGTGCCAGCAGTCGGGACAGAGACTCCTACGAGCAGTACTTC. The encoded protein is CASSRDRDSYEQYF. The full variable domain, completed using reference TRBV5-5 and TRBJ2-7, is DAGVTQSPTHLIKTRGQQVTLRCSPISGHKSVSWYQQVLGQGPQFIFQYYEKEERGRGNFPDRFSARQFPNYSSELNVNALLLGDSALYLCASSRDRDSYEQYFGPGTRLTVT.

The chain couples TRBV4-2 to TRBJ2-3; 15 nucleotides match TRBD2. The CDR3 extends over 18 amino acids. CDR1 and CDR2 from the germline V gene are LGHNA and YNFKEQ. Trimming cost V 4 bases and J 5 bases; bases outside gene matches: 10. The CDR3 protein is CASSRARTSGGAGDTQYF. The CDR3 DNA follows: TGTGCCAGCAGCCGAGCCAGGACTAGCGGGGGGGCCGGAGATACGCAGTATTTT.

This clone has just a few counts. The chain couples TRBV7-9 to TRBJ1-1, with D possibly TRBD1 on 6 matching bases. Germline V CDR1 and CDR2: SEHNR, FQNEAQ (reference sequence). V lost 8 bases and J 1 base, leaving 14 bases between the germline ends. The CDR3 loop spans 14 amino acids. CDR3 sequence (DNA): TGTGCCAGCTTCGCGGCAGGGGAGAACACTGAAGCTTTCTTT. It encodes CASFAAGENTEAFF.

The J gene is TRBJ1-1, the V gene TRBV7-8; maybe TRBD1 (6 bases). CDR1 and CDR2 from the germline V gene are SGHVS and FQNEAQ. The CDR3 consists of 16 residues. V dropped 5 bases and J dropped 5 bases, with 21 bases sitting between them. The CDR3 DNA reads TGTGCCAGCAGCCACAGTCGGTACAGGGCAGGGACTGAAGCTTTCTTT. Protein: CASSHSRYRAGTEAFF.

V and J are TRBV5-4 and TRBJ2-3; D possibly corresponds to TRBD2 (7 bases). Germline lookup yields CDR1 SGHNT and CDR2 YYREEE (reference sequence). This CDR3 contains 17 residues. V was cut by 4 bases and J by 2 bases, with 20 bases left in between. The chain's CDR3 is CASSLTGGGGPTDTQYF. CDR3 coding DNA: TGTGCCAGCAGCCTAACGGGGGGCGGGGGCCCCACAGATACGCAGTATTTT.

The rearrangement links TRBV5-1 to TRBJ1-3; tentative D call: TRBD1 (5 bases). This CDR3 has 15 amino acids. Trimming took off 3 bases at V and 3 bases at J, with 13 bases between the two ends. Germline-derived CDR1 and CDR2 are SGHRS and YFSETQ. The CDR3 here is CASSWGEGRGNTIYF. CDR3 coding DNA: TGCGCCAGCAGCTGGGGGGAGGGCCGTGGAAACACCATATATTTT.

The rearrangement joins TRBV5-1 to TRBJ1-4; D is unresolved. The CDR3 length is 12 residues. Trimming cost V 7 bases and J 7 bases, with 11 bases left between them. The germline gives CDR1 SGHRS, CDR2 YFSETQ. CDR3 loop: CASPGSPEKLFF. For the CDR3, the DNA is TGCGCCAGCCCGGGAAGCCCTGAAAAACTGTTTTTT.

The chain employs TRBV7-2 and TRBJ1-1; D is perhaps TRBD1 (6 bases). The V gene lost 3 bases and the J gene lost 4 bases, with 9 bases spanning the gap. This CDR3 comprises 13 residues. Germline CDR1 reads SGHTA; CDR2 reads FQGNSA. CDR3 amino acids: CASSFQTGTEAFF. CDR3 sequence (DNA): TGTGCCAGCAGCTTTCAGACAGGCACTGAAGCTTTCTTT.

The chain employs TRBV7-2 and TRBJ2-3, with a weak D call TRBD1 (6 bases). Trimming removed 5 bases at V and 4 bases at J, with 19 bases between. The germline gives CDR1 SGHTA, CDR2 FQGNSA. The CDR3 runs to 16 residues. CDR3 sequence: CASSAFGTSKADTQYF. CDR3 DNA: TGTGCCAGCAGCGCATTCGGGACATCCAAGGCAGATACGCAGTATTTT.

V and J are TRBV20-1 and TRBJ2-4; D ambiguous. CDR1 and CDR2 (germline): DFQATT, SNEGSKA (reference sequence). CDR3 length: 10 amino acids. CDR3 in amino acids: CADTYGIQYF. The CDR3 region has the DNA TGCGCCGACACGTACGGCATTCAGTACTTC.

The chain recombines TRBV7-9 with TRBJ1-1; the D is unclear. In germline, CDR1 is SEHNR, CDR2 FQNEAQ (reference sequence). The CDR3 runs to 15 residues. V lost 5 bases to trimming and J lost 6 bases, with 19 bases between them. Written as DNA, the CDR3 is TGTGCCAGCAGCATATTTAAACAACTTCGGGCTGAAGCTTTCTTT. Its translation is CASSIFKQLRAEAFF.

This clone has only one observation. The V gene is TRBV6-5, the J gene TRBJ2-7; weak D call: TRBD2 (6 bases). The germline V gene encodes CDR1 MNHEY and CDR2 SVGAGI. This CDR3 spans 14 amino acids. Trimming took off 0 bases at V and 3 bases at J, with 9 bases between the two ends. Here the CDR3 DNA reads TGTGCCAGCAGTTACTCCGGCGGGGTCTACGAGCAGTACTTC. Translated, it gives CASSYSGGVYEQYF.

V is TRBV12-5 and J is TRBJ1-1, with D unclear. Germline lookup yields CDR1 LGHNT and CDR2 FRNRAP. The CDR3 runs to 14 residues. V gave up 7 bases and J gave up 1 base, with 13 bases separating them. The CDR3 sequence is CASALRPGNTEAFF. The CDR3, as DNA: TGTGCTAGTGCCCTCCGACCGGGGAACACTGAAGCTTTCTTT.

This clone occurred once. The rearrangement joins TRBV2 to TRBJ2-1; D possibly corresponds to TRBD2 (7 bases). This CDR3 has 15 amino acids. V shed 8 bases and J shed 4 bases, with 18 bases lying between them. Germline lookup yields CDR1 SNHLY and CDR2 FYNNEI. The CDR3 loop is CASQGSGGKYNEQFF. The CDR3 bases are TGTGCCAGCCAGGGATCGGGGGGCAAATACAATGAGCAGTTCTTC.

In this sample, this clone turned up once. The J gene is TRBJ2-7, the V gene TRBV10-3; weak D call: TRBD2 (6 bases). V gave up 10 bases and J gave up 5 bases, with 21 bases separating them. The CDR3 contains 14 residues. The V gene's germline CDR1 is ENHRY and CDR2 SYGVKD. DNA of the CDR3: TGTGCCACGGGGGTTCTTGGGGCGGAAAACGAGCAGTACTTC. Translation: CATGVLGAENEQYF.

V gene TRBV27 combines with J gene TRBJ2-1; D possibly corresponds to TRBD1 (6 bases). Deletions cut 7 bases from V and 4 bases from J, with 17 bases between. The germline V gene has CDR1 MNHEY and CDR2 SMNVEV (reference sequence). The CDR3 has 15 amino acids. The CDR3 spells CASTLSGTHYNEQFF. The CDR3 region has the DNA TGTGCCAGCACCTTATCCGGGACACATTACAATGAGCAGTTCTTC.

This clone was detected once. V gene TRBV7-6 combines with J gene TRBJ2-7; 9 bases align to TRBD1. The ends lost 1 base at V and 0 bases at J; junction bases unmatched: 1. The germline V gene has CDR1 SGHVS and CDR2 FNYEAQ. The CDR3 is 15 amino acids. CDR3 coding DNA: TGTGCCAGCAGCTTAGAACAGGGGGCCTCCTACGAGCAGTACTTC. The encoded protein is CASSLEQGASYEQYF.

The gene calls are TRBV27 and TRBJ1-1; 11 nucleotides match TRBD1. Germline V CDR1 and CDR2: MNHEY, SMNVEV (reference sequence). The trim removed 6 bases at V and 3 bases at J, leaving 9 bases unmatched. The CDR3 sequence is 16 residues long. This CDR3 reads CASSPGPGQGDTEAFF. The CDR3 DNA sequence: TGTGCCAGCAGCCCAGGGCCGGGACAGGGGGACACTGAAGCTTTCTTT.

This clone was counted only a few times. This chain links TRBV6-1 with TRBJ1-1, with D hard to call. V dropped 1 base and J dropped 5 bases, with 5 bases sitting between them. The CDR3 sequence is 12 residues long. Germline CDR1 reads MNHNS; CDR2 reads SASEGT. The CDR3 is CASSEDRTEAFF. The CDR3 nucleotides read TGTGCCAGCAGTGAAGACCGGACTGAAGCTTTCTTT.